These 10 T cell receptor beta chains were all obtained from the same sample, sequenced in a study of T cell repertoires in cytomegalovirus infection. Antigens of these TCRs are unknown. MiXCR, run by TCRdb on the reads, gives a single entry per CDR3 protein. The sample carries around 750,000 distinct CDR3 sequences, about 31% recorded once. This specimen consisted of cultured CD8+ T cells from PBMCs, obtained from culture after CMV antigen stimulation. The source is a human donor in good health (CMV status not recorded). Some clones in this sample may be carry-over from other donors' samples.

V usage is TRBV12-5 and J usage is TRBJ2-5; no clear D. The CDR3 consists of 11 residues. Trimming left V 8 bases short and J 5 bases short, with 9 bases between. From germline, CDR1 is LGHNT and CDR2 FRNRAP. CDR3 in DNA: TGTGCTAGTCGAATCGGTGAGACCCAGTACTTC. It specifies CASRIGETQYF.

The V gene is TRBV3-1, the J gene TRBJ2-1; D gene unclear. Germline-derived CDR1 and CDR2 are LGHDT and YNNKEL (reference sequence). The CDR3 loop spans 17 amino acids. Deletions cut 4 bases from V and 0 bases from J, with 16 bases between. CDR3 sequence: CASSLNIPQSSYNEQFF. The CDR3 DNA reads TGTGCCAGCAGCCTAAACATTCCCCAGAGCTCCTACAATGAGCAGTTCTTC.

The chain joins TRBV6-6 to TRBJ2-5; 14 bases align to TRBD2. Trimming at V came to 7 bases and at J to 2 bases, leaving 9 bases not matched to a gene. Germline CDR1 reads MNHNY; CDR2 reads SVGAGI (reference sequence). There are 17 residues in the CDR3. The DNA of the CDR3 is TGTGCCAGCAACCCCGGGACTAGCGGGGGTCTACAAGAGACCCAGTACTTC. Protein sequence: CASNPGTSGGLQETQYF.

The table lists this clonotype with many counts. At one boundary the junction diverges from the germline segment, which might be a read error. This chain connects TRBV27 to TRBJ2-1; no definite D call. Germline CDR1 reads MNHEY; CDR2 reads SMNVEV (reference sequence). This CDR3 contains 13 residues. CDR3 nucleotides: TGTGCTAGCAGCTTATCGGCCTACAATGAGCAGTTCTTC. The encoded protein is CASSLSAYNEQFF.

Note on this clonotype: The junction differs from germline at one of its ends, possibly a read error. V and J are TRBV9 and TRBJ2-3; 8 bases agree with TRBD2. The CDR3 spans 15 residues. CDR1 and CDR2 from the germline V gene are SGDLS and YYNGEE. CDR3 loop: CASSVVAGSTDTQNF. In DNA, the CDR3 is TGTGCCAGCAGCGTAGTAGCGGGGAGCACAGATACGCAGAATTTT.

This clonotype occurred many times. This CDR3 reads CASSVSGGHNNEQFF. CDR3 bases: TGTGCCAGCAGCGTTAGCGGGGGGCATAACAATGAGCAGTTCTTC. V usage is TRBV7-6 and J usage is TRBJ2-1; 10 bases are shared with TRBD2. Unmatched junction bases numbered 6, after V lost 5 bases and J lost 5 bases. The CDR3 is 15 residues long. Per the germline V gene, CDR1 is SGHVS and CDR2 is FNYEAQ.

The chain couples TRBV7-6 to TRBJ2-1; 8 bases agree with TRBD2. After removal of 5 bases from V and 8 bases from J, the junction contained 14 bases not matched to a gene. This CDR3 has 16 residues. CDR1 SGHVS and CDR2 FNYEAQ come from the germline V gene. CDR3 coding DNA: TGTGCCAGCAGCCTCCGGGCGGGGGGCTTCTGGGATGAGCAGTTCTTC. Amino acid sequence: CASSLRAGGFWDEQFF.

This clonotype was seen only a few times. The CDR3 here is CASSLVRPPPEAFF. Written as DNA, the CDR3 is TGTGCCAGCAGCTTAGTACGGCCGCCGCCTGAAGCTTTCTTT. The chain carries TRBV7-9 and TRBJ1-1; D uncertain. Trimming took 1 base from V and 6 from J, leaving 12 bases between them. The length of the CDR3 is 14 residues. Germline assignment: CDR1 SEHNR and CDR2 FQNEAQ (reference sequence).

This sequence joins TRBV19 and TRBJ1-4; no reliable D call. From germline, CDR1 is LNHDA and CDR2 SQIVND (reference sequence). The CDR3 length is 14 residues. Trimming took 0 bases from V and 8 from J, leaving 10 bases between them. CDR3 DNA sequence: TGTGCCAGTAGTATAGATGGTGTTATGGAAAAACTGTTTTTT. Translation gives CASSIDGVMEKLFF.

This clonotype came up a few times. At one end the junction does not follow the germline gene, possibly because of a read error. This sequence joins TRBV7-8 and TRBJ2-2; D possibly corresponds to TRBD2 (6 bases). The V gene's germline CDR1 is SGHVS and CDR2 FQNEAQ. The CDR3 runs 14 residues. The CDR3, as DNA: TGTGCCAACAGCTTGGGGGGTAACACCGGGGAGCTGTTTTTT. Translation gives CANSLGGNTGELFF. The full variable domain, with the rest looked up from reference TRBV7-8 and TRBJ2-2, is GAGVSQSPRYKVAKRGQDVALRCDPISGHVSLFWYQQALGQGPEFLTYFQNEAQLDKSGLPSDRFFAERPEGSVSTLKIQRTQQEDSAVYLCANSLGGNTGELFFGEGSRLTVL.